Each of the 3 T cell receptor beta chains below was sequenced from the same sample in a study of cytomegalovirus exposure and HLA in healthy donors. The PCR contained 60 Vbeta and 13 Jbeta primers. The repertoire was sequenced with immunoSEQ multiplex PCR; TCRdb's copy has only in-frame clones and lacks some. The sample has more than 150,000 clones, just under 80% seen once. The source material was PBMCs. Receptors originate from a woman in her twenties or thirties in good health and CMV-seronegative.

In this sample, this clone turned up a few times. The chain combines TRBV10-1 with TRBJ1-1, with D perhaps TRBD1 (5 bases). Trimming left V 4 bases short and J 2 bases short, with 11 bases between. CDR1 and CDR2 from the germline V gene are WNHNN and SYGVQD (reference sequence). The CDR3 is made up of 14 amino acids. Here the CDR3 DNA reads TGCGCCAGCAGTGTGACCAGGGAAAACACTGAAGCTTTCTTT. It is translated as CASSVTRENTEAFF.

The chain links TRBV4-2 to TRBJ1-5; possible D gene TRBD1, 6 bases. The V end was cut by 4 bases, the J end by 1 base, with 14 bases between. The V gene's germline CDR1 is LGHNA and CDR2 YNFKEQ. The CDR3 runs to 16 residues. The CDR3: CASSPTRGRSNQPQHF. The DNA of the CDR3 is TGTGCCAGCAGCCCAACCAGGGGCCGGAGCAATCAGCCCCAGCATTTT.

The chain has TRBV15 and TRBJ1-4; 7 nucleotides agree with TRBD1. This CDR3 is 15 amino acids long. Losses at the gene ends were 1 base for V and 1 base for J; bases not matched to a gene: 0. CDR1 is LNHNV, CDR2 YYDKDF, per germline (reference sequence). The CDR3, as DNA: TGTGCCACCAGCAGAGGGACAGGAACTAATGAAAAACTGTTTTTT. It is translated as CATSRGTGTNEKLFF.